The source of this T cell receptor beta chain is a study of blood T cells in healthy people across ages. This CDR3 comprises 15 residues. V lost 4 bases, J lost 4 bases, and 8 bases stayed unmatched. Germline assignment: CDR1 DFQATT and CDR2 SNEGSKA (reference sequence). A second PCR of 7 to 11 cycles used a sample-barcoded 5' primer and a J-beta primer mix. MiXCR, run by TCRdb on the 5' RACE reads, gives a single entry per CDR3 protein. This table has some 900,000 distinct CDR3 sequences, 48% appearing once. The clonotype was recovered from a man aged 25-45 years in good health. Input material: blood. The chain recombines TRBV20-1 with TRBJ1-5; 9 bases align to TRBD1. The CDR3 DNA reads TGCAGTGCTAAGGGACAGGGTGGACCAAATCAGCCCCAGCATTTT. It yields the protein CSAKGQGGPNQPQHF.